In its sample, the clone carrying this T cell receptor (beta chain) was seen a few times. The antigen is unknown. This record belongs to a study of T cells in Graves' hyperthyroidism and ophthalmopathy. Study-wide results and limits: Model predictions of ophthalmopathy came a median 6.5 months before onset.

It was RNA transcripts that yielded the amplified TCR beta CDR3 regions. Researchers ran a first-round RT-PCR on the TCR CDR3 using the HTBI primer set. One entry per CDR3 protein results from TCRdb running MiXCR on the multiplex PCR reads. The sample shows hundreds of thousands of distinct CDR3 sequences, about two fifths of them seen only once. Per the germline V gene, CDR1 is LNHDA and CDR2 is SQIVND (reference sequence). This CDR3 has 16 residues. V shed 1 base and J shed 1 base, with 10 bases lying between them. The chain joins TRBV19 to TRBJ2-2; D is perhaps TRBD2 (5 bases). Sequencing was performed on blood. The source of this sequence is a man aged 18 to 29 with Graves' hyperthyroidism. Here the CDR3 reads CASSIVGGGNTGELFF. CDR3 nucleotides: TGTGCCAGTAGTATAGTGGGCGGAGGGAACACCGGGGAGCTGTTTTTT.